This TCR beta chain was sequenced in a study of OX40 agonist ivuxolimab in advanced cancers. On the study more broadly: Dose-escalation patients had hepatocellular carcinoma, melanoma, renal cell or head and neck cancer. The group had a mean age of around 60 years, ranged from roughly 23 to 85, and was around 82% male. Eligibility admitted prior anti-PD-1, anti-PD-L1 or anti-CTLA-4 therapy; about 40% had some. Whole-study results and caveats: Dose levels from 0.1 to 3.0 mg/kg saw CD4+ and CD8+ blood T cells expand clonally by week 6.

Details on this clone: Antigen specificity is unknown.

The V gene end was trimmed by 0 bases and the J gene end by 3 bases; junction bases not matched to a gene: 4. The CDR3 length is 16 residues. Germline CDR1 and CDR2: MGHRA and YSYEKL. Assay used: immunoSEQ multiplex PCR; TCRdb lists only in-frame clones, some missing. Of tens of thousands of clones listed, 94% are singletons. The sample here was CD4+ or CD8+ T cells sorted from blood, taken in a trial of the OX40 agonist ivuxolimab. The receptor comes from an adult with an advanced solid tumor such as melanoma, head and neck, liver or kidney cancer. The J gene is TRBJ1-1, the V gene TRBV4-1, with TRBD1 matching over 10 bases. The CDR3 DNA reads TGCGCCAGCAGCCAAGATGGACAGGGGGGTGACACTGAAGCTTTCTTT. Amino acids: CASSQDGQGGDTEAFF.